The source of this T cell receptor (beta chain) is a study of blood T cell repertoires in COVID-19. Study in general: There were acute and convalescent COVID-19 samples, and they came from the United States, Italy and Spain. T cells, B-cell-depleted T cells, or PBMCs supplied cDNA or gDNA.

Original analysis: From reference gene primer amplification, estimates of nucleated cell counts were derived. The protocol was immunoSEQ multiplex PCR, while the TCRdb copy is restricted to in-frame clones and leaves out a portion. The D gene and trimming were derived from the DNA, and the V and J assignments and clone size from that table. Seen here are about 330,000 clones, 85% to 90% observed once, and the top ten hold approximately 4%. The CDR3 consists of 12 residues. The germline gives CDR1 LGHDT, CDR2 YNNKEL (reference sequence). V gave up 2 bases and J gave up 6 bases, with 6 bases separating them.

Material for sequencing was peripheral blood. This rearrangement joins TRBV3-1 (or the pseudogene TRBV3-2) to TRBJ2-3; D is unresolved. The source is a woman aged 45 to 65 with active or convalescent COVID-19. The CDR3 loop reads CASSQILDTQYF. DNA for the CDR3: TGTGCCAGCAGCCAAATTCTCGATACGCAGTATTTT.